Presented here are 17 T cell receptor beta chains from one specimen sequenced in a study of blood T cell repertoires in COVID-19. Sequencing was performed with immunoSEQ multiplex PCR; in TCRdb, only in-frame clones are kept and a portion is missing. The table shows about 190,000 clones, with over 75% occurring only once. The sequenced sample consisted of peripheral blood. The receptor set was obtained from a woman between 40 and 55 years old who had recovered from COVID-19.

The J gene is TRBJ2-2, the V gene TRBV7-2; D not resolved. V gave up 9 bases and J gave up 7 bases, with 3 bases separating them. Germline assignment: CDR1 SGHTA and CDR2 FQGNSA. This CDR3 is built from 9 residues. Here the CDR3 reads CASIGELFF. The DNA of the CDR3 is TGTGCCAGTATCGGGGAGCTGTTTTTT.

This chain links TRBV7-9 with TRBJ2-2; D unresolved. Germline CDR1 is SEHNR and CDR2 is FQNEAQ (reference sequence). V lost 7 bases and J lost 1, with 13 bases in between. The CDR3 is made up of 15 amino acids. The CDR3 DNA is TGTGCCAGCACCCTTTCCCTTTTGAACACCGGGGAGCTGTTTTTT. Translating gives CASTLSLLNTGELFF.

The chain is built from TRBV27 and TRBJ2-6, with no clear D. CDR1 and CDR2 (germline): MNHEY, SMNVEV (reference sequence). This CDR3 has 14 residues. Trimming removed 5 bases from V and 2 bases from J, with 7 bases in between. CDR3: CASSEATGANVLTF. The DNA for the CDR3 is TGTGCCAGCAGTGAGGCTACTGGGGCCAACGTCCTGACTTTC.

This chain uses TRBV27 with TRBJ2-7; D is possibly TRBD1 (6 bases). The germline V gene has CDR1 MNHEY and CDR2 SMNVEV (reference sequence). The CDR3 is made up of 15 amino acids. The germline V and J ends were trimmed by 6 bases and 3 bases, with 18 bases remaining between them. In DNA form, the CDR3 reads TGTGCCAGCAGGGAACAGGGAATTGGACGCTACGAGCAGTACTTC. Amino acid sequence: CASREQGIGRYEQYF.

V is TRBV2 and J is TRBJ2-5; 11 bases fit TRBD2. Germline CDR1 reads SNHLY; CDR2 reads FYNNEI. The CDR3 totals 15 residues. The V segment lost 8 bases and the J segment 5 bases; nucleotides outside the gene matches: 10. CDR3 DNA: TGTGCCAGCGGTCATCCGGGACTAGCGGAGGAGACCCAGTACTTC. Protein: CASGHPGLAEETQYF. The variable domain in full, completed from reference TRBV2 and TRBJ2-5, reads EPEVTQTPSHQVTQMGQEVILRCVPISNHLYFYWYRQILGQKVEFLVSFYNNEISEKSEIFDDQFSVERPDGSNFTLKIRSTKLEDSAMYFCASGHPGLAEETQYFGPGTRLLVL.

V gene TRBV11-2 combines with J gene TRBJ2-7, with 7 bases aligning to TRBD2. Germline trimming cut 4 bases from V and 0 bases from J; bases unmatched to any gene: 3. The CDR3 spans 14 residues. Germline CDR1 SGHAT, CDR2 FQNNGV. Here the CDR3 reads CASSWGGGSYEQYF. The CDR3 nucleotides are TGTGCCAGCAGCTGGGGGGGAGGCTCCTACGAGCAGTACTTC. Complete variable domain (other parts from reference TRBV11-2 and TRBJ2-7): EAGVAQSPRYKIIEKRQSVAFWCNPISGHATLYWYQQILGQGPKLLIQFQNNGVVDDSQLPKDRFSAERLKGVDSTLKIQPAKLEDSAVYLCASSWGGGSYEQYFGPGTRLTVT.

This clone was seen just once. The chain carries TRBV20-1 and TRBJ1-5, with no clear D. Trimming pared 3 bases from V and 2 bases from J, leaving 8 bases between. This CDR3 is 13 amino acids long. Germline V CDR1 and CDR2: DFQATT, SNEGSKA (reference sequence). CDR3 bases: TGCAGTGCTAGTCTACGGGGCAATCAGCCCCAGCATTTT. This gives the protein CSASLRGNQPQHF.

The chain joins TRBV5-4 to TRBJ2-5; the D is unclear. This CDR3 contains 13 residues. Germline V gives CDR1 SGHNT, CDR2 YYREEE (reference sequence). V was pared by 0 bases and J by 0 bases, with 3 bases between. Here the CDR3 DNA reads TGTGCCAGCAGCTTGGCAAACCAAGAGACCCAGTACTTC. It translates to CASSLANQETQYF.

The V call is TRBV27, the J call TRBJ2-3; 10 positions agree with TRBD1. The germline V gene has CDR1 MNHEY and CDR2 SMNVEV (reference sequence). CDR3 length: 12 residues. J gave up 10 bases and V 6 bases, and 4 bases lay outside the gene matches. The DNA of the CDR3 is TGTGCCAGCAGCTGGACAGGGGGGCCGCAGTATTTT. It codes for CASSWTGGPQYF.

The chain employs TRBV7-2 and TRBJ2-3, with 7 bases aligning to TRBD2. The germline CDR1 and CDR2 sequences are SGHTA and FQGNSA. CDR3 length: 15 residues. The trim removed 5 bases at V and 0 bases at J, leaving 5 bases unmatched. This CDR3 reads CASSATSVSTDTQYF. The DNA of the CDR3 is TGTGCCAGCAGCGCTACTAGCGTTAGCACAGATACGCAGTATTTT.

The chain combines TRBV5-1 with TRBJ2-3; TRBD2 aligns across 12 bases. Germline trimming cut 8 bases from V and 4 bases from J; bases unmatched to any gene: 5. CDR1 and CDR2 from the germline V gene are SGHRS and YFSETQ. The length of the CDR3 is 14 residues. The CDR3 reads CASGLAGSPDTQYF. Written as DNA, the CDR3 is TGCGCCAGTGGACTAGCGGGAAGCCCAGATACGCAGTATTTT.

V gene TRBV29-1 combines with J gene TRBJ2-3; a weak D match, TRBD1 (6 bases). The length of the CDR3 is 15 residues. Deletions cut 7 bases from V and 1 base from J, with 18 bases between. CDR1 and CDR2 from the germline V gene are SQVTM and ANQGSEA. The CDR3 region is CSGKGGSHGTDTQYF. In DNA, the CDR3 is TGCAGCGGTAAAGGGGGTTCTCATGGCACAGATACGCAGTATTTT.

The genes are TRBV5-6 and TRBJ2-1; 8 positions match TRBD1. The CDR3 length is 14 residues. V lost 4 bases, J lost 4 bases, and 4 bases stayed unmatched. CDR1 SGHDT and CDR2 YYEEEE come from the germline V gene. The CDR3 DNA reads TGTGCCAGCAGCGGCTGGACAGGGTACAATGAGCAGTTCTTC. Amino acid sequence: CASSGWTGYNEQFF.

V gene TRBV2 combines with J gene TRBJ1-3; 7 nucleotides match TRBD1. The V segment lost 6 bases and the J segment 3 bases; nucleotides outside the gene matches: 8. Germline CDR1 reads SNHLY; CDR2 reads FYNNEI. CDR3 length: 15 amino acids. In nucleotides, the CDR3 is TGTGCCAGCAGCGCCGGGACAGTTCGTGGAAACACCATATATTTT. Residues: CASSAGTVRGNTIYF.

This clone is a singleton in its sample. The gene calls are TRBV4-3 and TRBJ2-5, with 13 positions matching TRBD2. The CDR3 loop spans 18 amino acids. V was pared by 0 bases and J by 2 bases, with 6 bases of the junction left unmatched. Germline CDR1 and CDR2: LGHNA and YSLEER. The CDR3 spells CASSQDRMGLAGQETQYF. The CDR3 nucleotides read TGCGCCAGCAGCCAAGATCGAATGGGACTAGCGGGACAAGAGACCCAGTACTTC.

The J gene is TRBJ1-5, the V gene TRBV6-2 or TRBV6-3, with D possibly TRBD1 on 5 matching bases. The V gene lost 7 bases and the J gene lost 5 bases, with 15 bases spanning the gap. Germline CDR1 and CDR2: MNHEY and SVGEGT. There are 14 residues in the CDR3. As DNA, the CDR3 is TGTGCCAGCACCCCCACCGGGGGTCATCAGCCCCAGCATTTT. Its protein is CASTPTGGHQPQHF.

The CDR3 sequence: CAWSVQDPGELFF. The CDR3 DNA sequence: TGTGCCTGGAGTGTACAGGATCCCGGGGAGCTGTTTTTT. This chain joins TRBV30 and TRBJ2-2; weak D call: TRBD1 (5 bases). The CDR3 is made up of 13 amino acids. Germline V gene sequence: CDR1 GTSNPN, CDR2 SVGIG (reference sequence). V was clipped by 0 bases and J by 6 bases, with 8 bases between them.